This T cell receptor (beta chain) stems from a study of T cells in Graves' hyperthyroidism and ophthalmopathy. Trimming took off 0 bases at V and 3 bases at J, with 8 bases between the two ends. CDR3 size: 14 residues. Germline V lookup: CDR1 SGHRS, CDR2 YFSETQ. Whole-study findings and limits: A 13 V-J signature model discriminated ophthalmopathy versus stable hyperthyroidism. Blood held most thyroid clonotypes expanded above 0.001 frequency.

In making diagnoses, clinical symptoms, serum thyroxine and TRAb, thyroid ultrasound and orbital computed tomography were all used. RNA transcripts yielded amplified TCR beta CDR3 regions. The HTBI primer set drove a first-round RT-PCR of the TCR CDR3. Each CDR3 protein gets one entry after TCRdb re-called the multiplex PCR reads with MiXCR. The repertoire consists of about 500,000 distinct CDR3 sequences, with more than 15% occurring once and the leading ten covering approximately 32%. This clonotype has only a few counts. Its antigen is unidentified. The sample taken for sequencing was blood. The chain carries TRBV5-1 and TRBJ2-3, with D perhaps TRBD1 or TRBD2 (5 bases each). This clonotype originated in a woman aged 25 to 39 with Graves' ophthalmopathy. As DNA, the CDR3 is TGCGCCAGCAGCTTGGGGGGGATGACAGATACGCAGTATTTT. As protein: CASSLGGMTDTQYF.